The rows below give T cell receptor beta chains drawn from one sample of a study of T-cell memory formation after mild COVID-19. TCRdb called the 5' RACE reads again in MiXCR, with one record for every CDR3 protein. The data contain approximately 150,000 distinct CDR3 sequences, over 10% of them singletons. Sequences were obtained from PBMCs or a T cell subset sorted from them (not recorded which). The receptors derive from a man younger than 30 who had mild COVID-19 (a few samples of this study predate the infection). Cell type and time point are not known. Both conserved end residues are part of each CDR3. The order of the fields is J gene, clone size, V gene, D gene, CDR3 DNA, CDR3 protein. The D gene is left open where the match is weak. Clone size is not always given. Where it is, it says once, few, many or a class for expanded clones.

J: TRBJ1-1
size: few
V: TRBV7-8
D: TRBD1
DNA: TGTGCCAGCAGCTTAGTTCCAGGGACAGGCACTGAAGCTTTCTTT
CDR3: CASSLVPGTGTEAFF

J: TRBJ1-1
size: NA
V: TRBV5-4
D: NA
DNA: TGTGCCAGCAGCCCCGTTGTACAGAACACTGAAGCTTTCTTT
CDR3: CASSPVVQNTEAFF

J: TRBJ1-2
size: NA
V: TRBV5-1
D: NA
DNA: TGCGCCAGCAGCTTGGAGGACGAAAGGGGCTACACCTTC
CDR3: CASSLEDERGYTF

J: TRBJ1-6
size: NA
V: TRBV3-1
D: NA
DNA: TGTGCCAGCAGCCAAGTAATCGGGAGCTCCTATAATTCACCCCTCCACTTT
CDR3: CASSQVIGSSYNSPLHF

J: TRBJ1-4
size: NA
V: TRBV6-5
D: NA
DNA: TGTGCCAGCAGTTACCGTCTTATGACTGCTGATGAAAAACTGTTTTTT
CDR3: CASSYRLMTADEKLFF

J: TRBJ1-6
size: NA
V: TRBV7-2
D: TRBD1
DNA: TGTGCCAGCAGCCCTGGGGGGACAGGGCACAATTCACCCCTCCACTTT
CDR3: CASSPGGTGHNSPLHF

J: TRBJ2-3
size: few
V: TRBV7-8
D: NA
DNA: TGTGCCAGCTCGCTGAGGAATACGCAGTATTTT
CDR3: CASSLRNTQYF

J: TRBJ1-1
size: NA
V: TRBV20-1
D: NA
DNA: TGCAGTGCCCCCGACCCCCGGGGGCTAGGACACACTGAAGCTTTCTTT
CDR3: CSAPDPRGLGHTEAFF

J: TRBJ1-3
size: many
V: TRBV12-3/TRBV12-4
D: NA
DNA: TGTGCCAGCAGCGAAGGACAGAGAAACACCATATATTTT
CDR3: CASSEGQRNTIYF

J: TRBJ1-1
size: NA
V: TRBV5-1
D: NA
DNA: TGCGCCAGCAGCTTGGTAGTAGGGGAGGTTGAAGCTTTCTTT
CDR3: CASSLVVGEVEAFF

J: TRBJ1-5
size: many
V: TRBV12-3/TRBV12-4
D: TRBD1
DNA: TGTGCCAGCCGGGACAGGGTAGTTCAGCCCCAGCATTTT
CDR3: CASRDRVVQPQHF

J: TRBJ1-4
size: NA
V: TRBV11-2
D: NA
DNA: TGTGCCAGCAGCCGGGGAGGTAATGAAAAACTGTTTTTT
CDR3: CASSRGGNEKLFF

J: TRBJ2-5
size: NA
V: TRBV20-1
D: NA
DNA: TGCAGCCTAACTTCCGGGGCGGGAGAGACCCAGTACTTC
CDR3: CSLTSGAGETQYF

J: TRBJ2-7
size: medium-sized
V: TRBV7-2
D: TRBD1
DNA: TGTGCCAGCAGCTCCGGGACAGATTACTACGAGCAGTACTTC
CDR3: CASSSGTDYYEQYF

J: TRBJ2-1
size: NA
V: TRBV24-1
D: NA
DNA: TGTGCCACCAGTGGTGCGGCGGATGAGCAGTTCTTC
CDR3: CATSGAADEQFF

J: TRBJ2-1
size: many
V: TRBV10-3
D: TRBD2
DNA: TGTGCCATGTCTAGCGGGATTTACAATGAGCAGTTCTTC
CDR3: CAMSSGIYNEQFF

J: TRBJ2-5
size: NA
V: TRBV7-9
D: NA
DNA: TGTGCCAGCAGCTTCGAGCAGGGGAGGTTAGAGACCCAGTACTTC
CDR3: CASSFEQGRLETQYF

J: TRBJ2-5
size: NA
V: TRBV5-1
D: NA
DNA: TGCGCCAGCAGCTTCTCCCTAAACCAAGAGACCCAGTACTTC
CDR3: CASSFSLNQETQYF

J: TRBJ1-2
size: NA
V: TRBV4-1
D: NA
DNA: TGCGCCAGCAGCCAAGGAGATTACTGGGACTATGGCTACACCTTC
CDR3: CASSQGDYWDYGYTF

J: TRBJ2-1
size: medium-sized
V: TRBV20-1
D: TRBD2
DNA: TGCAGTGCCAAGAACTCGGGGGGATACAATGAGCAGTTCTTC
CDR3: CSAKNSGGYNEQFF

J: TRBJ2-6
size: few
V: TRBV10-3
D: NA
DNA: TGTGCCATCAGTGGACAGCTCTCTGGGGCCAACGTCCTGACTTTC
CDR3: CAISGQLSGANVLTF

J: TRBJ2-3
size: NA
V: TRBV12-3/TRBV12-4
D: TRBD2
DNA: TGTGCCAGCAAGGGGAGCGGGGGGCTTAGTGATACGCAGTATTTT
CDR3: CASKGSGGLSDTQYF

J: TRBJ2-5
size: few
V: TRBV14
D: NA
DNA: TGTGCCAGCAGCCACCAAGGGACCCAGTACTTC
CDR3: CASSHQGTQYF

J: TRBJ1-1
size: NA
V: TRBV7-2
D: NA
DNA: TGTGCCAGCAGCCCCACAGGAAGTAGTCGAGGCACTGAAGCTTTCTTT
CDR3: CASSPTGSSRGTEAFF

J: TRBJ1-1
size: NA
V: TRBV6-2/TRBV6-3
D: NA
DNA: TGTGCCAGCAGTTATTATGGGGGCACTGAAGCTTTCTTT
CDR3: CASSYYGGTEAFF

J: TRBJ1-2
size: few
V: TRBV5-5
D: NA
DNA: TGTGCCAGCAGTAGAGGTGAGGCCGGCTACACCTTC
CDR3: CASSRGEAGYTF

J: TRBJ2-2
size: few
V: TRBV12-3/TRBV12-4
D: NA
DNA: TGTGCCAGCAGCCCTGTACACCGGGAGCTGTTTTTT
CDR3: CASSPVHRELFF

J: TRBJ1-2
size: few
V: TRBV4-1
D: NA
DNA: TGCGCCAGCAGCCATATATCGGGGGACTATGGCTACACCTTC
CDR3: CASSHISGDYGYTF

J: TRBJ1-2
size: NA
V: TRBV6-6
D: NA
DNA: TGTGCCAGCAGTTACGAGACCATGTCCAACTATGGCTACACCTTC
CDR3: CASSYETMSNYGYTF

J: TRBJ2-3
size: NA
V: TRBV4-1
D: NA
DNA: TGCGCCAGCAGCCAAGAGGCGGTTCCTAGCACAGATACGCAGTATTTT
CDR3: CASSQEAVPSTDTQYF

J: TRBJ2-3
size: NA
V: TRBV20-1
D: TRBD2
DNA: TGCAGTGCTATGGGACTATCTCGCACAGATACGCAGTATTTT
CDR3: CSAMGLSRTDTQYF

J: TRBJ2-3
size: few
V: TRBV5-1
D: NA
DNA: TGCGCCAGCAGCTTGTCCGGTTCGGCAGATACGCAGTATTTT
CDR3: CASSLSGSADTQYF

J: TRBJ2-1
size: NA
V: TRBV5-1
D: NA
DNA: TGCGCCAGCAGCTTTAAGGCCCGCTCTGAGGAGCAGTTCTTC
CDR3: CASSFKARSEEQFF

J: TRBJ2-3
size: NA
V: TRBV20-1
D: TRBD2
DNA: TGCAGTGCTGTACTAGCGGGGGGGGCAGATACGCAGTATTTT
CDR3: CSAVLAGGADTQYF

J: TRBJ2-2
size: many
V: TRBV7-9
D: NA
DNA: TGTGCCAGCAGCTCCAACACCGGGGAGCTGTTTTTT
CDR3: CASSSNTGELFF

J: TRBJ2-5
size: NA
V: TRBV20-1
D: NA
DNA: TGCAGTGCTAGGGGGGGTTCGGAGACCCAGTACTTC
CDR3: CSARGGSETQYF

J: TRBJ2-1
size: few
V: TRBV7-6
D: NA
DNA: TGTGCCAGCAGCTTAAAATACAGGGCAACCCGACTAAATGAGCAGTTCTTC
CDR3: CASSLKYRATRLNEQFF

J: TRBJ2-1
size: few
V: TRBV7-2
D: NA
DNA: TGTGCCAGCAGCCTACCGGTTGCCTACAATGAGCAGTTCTTC
CDR3: CASSLPVAYNEQFF